The sequence of this TCR beta chain was determined in a study of blood T cell repertoires in COVID-19. Across the study: T cells, B-cell-depleted T cells, or PBMCs supplied cDNA or gDNA.

Cohort placement rested on clinical history that participants reported themselves. Original analysis: Reference gene primers were amplified, and this amplification served to estimate nucleated cell counts. TCRdb's table, derived via immunoSEQ multiplex PCR, lists solely in-frame clones and lacks some. V and J calls and clone size are given by that table; D and trimming were obtained from the DNA. The top ten clones hold around 5% of a sample with 150,000 to 200,000 clones, 75% to 90% of them seen once. CDR3 length: 17 amino acids. Germline trimming cut 5 bases from V and 1 base from J; bases unmatched to any gene: 10. CDR1 is SGHVS and CDR2 is FQNEAQ in the germline V gene.

This sequence joins TRBV7-8 and TRBJ2-7, with 11 bases identical to TRBD1. The sequence was collected from a man aged 65-85 years who had been exposed to COVID-19. The sample comprised PBMCs or T cells enriched from blood (not recorded which). The CDR3, as DNA: TGTGCCAGCAGCCATCTCCGGGACAGGGGGGAGTCCTACGAGCAGTACTTC. Amino acids: CASSHLRDRGESYEQYF.